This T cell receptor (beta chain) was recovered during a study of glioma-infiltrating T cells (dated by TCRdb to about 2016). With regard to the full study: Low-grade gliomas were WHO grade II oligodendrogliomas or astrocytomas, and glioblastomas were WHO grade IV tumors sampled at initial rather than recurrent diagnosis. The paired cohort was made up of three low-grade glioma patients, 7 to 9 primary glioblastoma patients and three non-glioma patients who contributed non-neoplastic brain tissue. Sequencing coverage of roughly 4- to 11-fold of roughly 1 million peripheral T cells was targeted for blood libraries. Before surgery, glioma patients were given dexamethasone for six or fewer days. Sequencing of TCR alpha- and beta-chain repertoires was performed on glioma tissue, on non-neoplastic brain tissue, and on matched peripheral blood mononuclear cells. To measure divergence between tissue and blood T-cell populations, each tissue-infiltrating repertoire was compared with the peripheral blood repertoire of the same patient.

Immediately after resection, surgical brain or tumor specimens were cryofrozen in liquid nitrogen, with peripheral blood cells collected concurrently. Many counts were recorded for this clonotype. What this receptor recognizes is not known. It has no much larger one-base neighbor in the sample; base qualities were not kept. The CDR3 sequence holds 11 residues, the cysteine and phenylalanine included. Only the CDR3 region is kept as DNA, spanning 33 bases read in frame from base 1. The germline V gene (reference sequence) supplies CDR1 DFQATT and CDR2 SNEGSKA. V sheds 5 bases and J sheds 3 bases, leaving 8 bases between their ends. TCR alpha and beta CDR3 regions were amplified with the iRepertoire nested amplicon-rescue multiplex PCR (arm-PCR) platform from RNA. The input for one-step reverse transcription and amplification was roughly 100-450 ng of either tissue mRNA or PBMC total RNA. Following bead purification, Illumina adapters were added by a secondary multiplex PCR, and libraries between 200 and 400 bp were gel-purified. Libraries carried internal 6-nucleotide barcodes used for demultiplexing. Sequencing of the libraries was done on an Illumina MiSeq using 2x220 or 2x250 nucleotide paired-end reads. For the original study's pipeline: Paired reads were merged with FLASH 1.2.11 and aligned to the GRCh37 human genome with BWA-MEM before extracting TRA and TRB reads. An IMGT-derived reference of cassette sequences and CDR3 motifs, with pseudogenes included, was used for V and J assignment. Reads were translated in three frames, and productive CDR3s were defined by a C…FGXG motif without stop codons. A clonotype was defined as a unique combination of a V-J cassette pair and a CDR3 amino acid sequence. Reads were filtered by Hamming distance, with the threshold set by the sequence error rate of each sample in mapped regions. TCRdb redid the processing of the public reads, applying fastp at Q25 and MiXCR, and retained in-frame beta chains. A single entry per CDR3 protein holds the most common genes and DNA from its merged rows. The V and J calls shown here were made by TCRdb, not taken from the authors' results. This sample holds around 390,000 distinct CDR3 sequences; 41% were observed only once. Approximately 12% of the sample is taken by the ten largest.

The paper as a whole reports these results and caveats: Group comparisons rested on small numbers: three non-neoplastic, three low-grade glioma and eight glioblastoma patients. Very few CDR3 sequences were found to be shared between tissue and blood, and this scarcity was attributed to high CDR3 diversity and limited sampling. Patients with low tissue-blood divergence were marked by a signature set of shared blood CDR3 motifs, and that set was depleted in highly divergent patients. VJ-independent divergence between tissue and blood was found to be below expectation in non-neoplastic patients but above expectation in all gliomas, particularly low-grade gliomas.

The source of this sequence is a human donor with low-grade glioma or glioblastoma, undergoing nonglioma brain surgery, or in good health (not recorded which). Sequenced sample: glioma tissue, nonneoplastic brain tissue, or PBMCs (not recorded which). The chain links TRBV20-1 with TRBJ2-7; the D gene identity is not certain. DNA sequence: TGCAGTGCTTTCCCTAGCTACGAGCAGTACTTC. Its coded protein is CSAFPSYEQYF.